This T cell receptor (beta chain) was sequenced in a study of T cell changes during pregnancy in multiple sclerosis. Sequencing was performed with immunoSEQ multiplex PCR; in TCRdb, only in-frame clones are kept and a portion is missing. This sample has about 49,000 clones, with around 92% found just once. J gave up 3 bases and V 0 bases, and 4 bases lay outside the gene matches. The CDR3 is 15 residues long. CDR1 and CDR2 (germline): LGHNA, YSLEER. This TCR was sampled from a female donor with multiple sclerosis, enrolled in a pregnancy study. This sample comprised peripheral blood, obtained after pregnancy. The J gene is TRBJ1-2, the V gene TRBV4-3; the match to TRBD1 covers 7 bases. The CDR3 loop reads CASSQEEGAYYGYTF. CDR3 nucleotide sequence: TGCGCCAGCAGCCAAGAGGAGGGGGCTTACTATGGCTACACCTTC.